This T cell receptor beta chain was captured in a study of blood T cell repertoires in COVID-19. About the study: Sites in the United States, Italy and Spain provided acute and convalescent COVID-19 samples. PBMCs, B-cell-depleted T cells, or T cells provided the cDNA or gDNA that made up the material.

Per the authors' pipeline: Estimates of nucleated cell counts were drawn from the amplification of reference gene primers. Only in-frame clones appear in the TCRdb table, and some are missing; sequencing was by immunoSEQ multiplex PCR. That table supplies the V and J calls and clone size; D and trimming were determined from the DNA. The sample records around 150,000 clones, 87% being singletons. J lost 9 bases, V lost 3 bases, and 5 bases had no gene match. This CDR3 has 13 residues. Germline V gene sequence: CDR1 SNHLY, CDR2 FYNNEI. The J gene is TRBJ1-5, the V gene TRBV2, with 7 nucleotides matching TRBD1. The material sequenced was peripheral blood. The TCR sequence derives from a woman aged 60 to 75 who had recovered from COVID-19. This chain's CDR3 is CASSEEGAMPQHF. The CDR3 DNA is TGTGCCAGCAGTGAGGAGGGGGCAATGCCCCAGCATTTT.